The entry below describes one TCR beta chain. Antigen specificity is unknown. With a much larger clone just one base away, this may be a read error. These data come from a study of tumor-infiltrating lymphocytes in primary liver carcinoma. Whole-study context: There were tumors of stage T1-T3 N0M0, each 4.2 to 10 cm across.

Starting material of around 490 ng total RNA yielded TCR beta cDNA via a constant-region primer. Libraries covering TCR beta were generated through three nested multiplex PCR rounds (using a slightly modified ARM-PCR). PCR rounds one and two used TRBV1-TRBV30 forward primers with a C-beta reverse primer for around 11 cycles each. MiXCR, run by TCRdb on the multiplex PCR reads, gives a single entry per CDR3 protein. The table lists approximately 300,000 distinct CDR3 sequences, about 62% of them singletons, with approximately 9% in the top ten. The study extracted blood RNA from unsorted whole blood and also extracted germline DNA. Enrolled patients were chronically infected with HBV and treatment-naive. Study-wide points: Between tumor regions, pairs overlapped more than tumor-adjacent and tumor-blood pairs did.

The germline V gene has CDR1 SGHVS and CDR2 FQNEAQ. The CDR3 contains 20 residues. V shed 7 bases and J shed 2 bases, with 32 bases lying between them. V and J are TRBV7-8 and TRBJ2-5; D tentatively fits TRBD1 or TRBD2 (6 bases each). The sequenced material came from peripheral blood. The clonotype originates from a middle-aged man with primary liver carcinoma and hepatitis B virus infection. CDR3 DNA: TGTGCCAGCAATAGAAAGGGGGGAAATTGGAGCATGGGGAGGCAAGAGACCCAGTACTTC. It encodes CASNRKGGNWSMGRQETQYF.